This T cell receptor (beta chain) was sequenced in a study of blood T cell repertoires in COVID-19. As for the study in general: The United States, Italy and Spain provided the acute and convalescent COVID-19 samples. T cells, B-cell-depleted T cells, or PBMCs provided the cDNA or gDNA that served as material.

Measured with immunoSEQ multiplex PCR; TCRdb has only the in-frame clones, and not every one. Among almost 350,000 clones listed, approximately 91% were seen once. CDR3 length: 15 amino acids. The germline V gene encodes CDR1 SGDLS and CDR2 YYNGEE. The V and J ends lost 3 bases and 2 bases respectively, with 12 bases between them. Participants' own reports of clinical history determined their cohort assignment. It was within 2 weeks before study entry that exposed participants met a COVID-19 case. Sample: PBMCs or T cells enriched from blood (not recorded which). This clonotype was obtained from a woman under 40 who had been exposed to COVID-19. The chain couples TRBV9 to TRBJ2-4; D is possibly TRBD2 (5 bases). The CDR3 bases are TGTGCCAGCAGCGCAGAAGAGCGGCCCAAAAACATTCAGTACTTC. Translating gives CASSAEERPKNIQYF. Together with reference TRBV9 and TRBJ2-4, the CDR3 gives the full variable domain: DSGVTQTPKHLITATGQRVTLRCSPRSGDLSVYWYQQSLDQGLQFLIQYYNGEERAKGNILERFSAQQFPDLHSELNLSSLELGDSALYFCASSAEERPKNIQYFGAGTRLSVL.